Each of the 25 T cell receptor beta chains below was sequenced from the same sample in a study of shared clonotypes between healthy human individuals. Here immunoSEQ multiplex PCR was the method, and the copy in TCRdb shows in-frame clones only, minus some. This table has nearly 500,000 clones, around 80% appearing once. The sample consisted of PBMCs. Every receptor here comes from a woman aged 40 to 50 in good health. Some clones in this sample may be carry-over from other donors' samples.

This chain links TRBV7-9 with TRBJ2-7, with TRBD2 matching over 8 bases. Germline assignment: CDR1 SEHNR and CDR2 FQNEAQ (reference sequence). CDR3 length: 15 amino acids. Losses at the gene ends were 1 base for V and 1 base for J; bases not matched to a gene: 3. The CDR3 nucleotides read TGTGCCAGCAGCTTAGGGCTAGCGGGTTCCTACGAGCAGTACTTC. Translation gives CASSLGLAGSYEQYF.

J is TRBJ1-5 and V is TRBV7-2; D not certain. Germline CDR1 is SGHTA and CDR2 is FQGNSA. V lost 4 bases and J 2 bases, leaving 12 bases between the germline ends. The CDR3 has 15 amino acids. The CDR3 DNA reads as TGTGCCAGCAGCTCAATAGACACCGGCAATCAGCCCCAGCATTTT. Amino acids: CASSSIDTGNQPQHF.

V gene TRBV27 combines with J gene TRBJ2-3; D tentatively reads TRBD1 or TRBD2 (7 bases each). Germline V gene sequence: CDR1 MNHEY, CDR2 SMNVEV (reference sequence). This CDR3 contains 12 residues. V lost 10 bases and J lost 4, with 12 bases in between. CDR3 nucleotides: TGTGCCACCAGGGGGGGACCAGATACGCAGTATTTT. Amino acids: CATRGGPDTQYF.

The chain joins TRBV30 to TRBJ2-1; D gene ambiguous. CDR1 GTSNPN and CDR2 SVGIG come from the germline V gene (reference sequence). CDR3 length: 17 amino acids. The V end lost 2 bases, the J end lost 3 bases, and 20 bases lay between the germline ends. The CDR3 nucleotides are TGTGCCTGGAGTACCGACCCGGCTGAGTATGGCTACAATGAGCAGTTCTTC. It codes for CAWSTDPAEYGYNEQFF.

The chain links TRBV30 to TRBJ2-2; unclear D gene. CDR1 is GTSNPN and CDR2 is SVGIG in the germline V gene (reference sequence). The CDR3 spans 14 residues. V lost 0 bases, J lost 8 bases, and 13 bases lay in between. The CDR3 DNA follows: TGTGCCTGGAGTGTACTCGTTCAGACTGGGGAGCTGTTTTTT. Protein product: CAWSVLVQTGELFF.

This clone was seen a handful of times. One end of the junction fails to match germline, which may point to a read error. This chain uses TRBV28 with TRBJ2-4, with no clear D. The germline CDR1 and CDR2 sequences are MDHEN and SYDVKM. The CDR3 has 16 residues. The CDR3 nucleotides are TGTGCCAGCAGTTCCGCATCGACCGATGCCAAAGACATTCAGTACTTC. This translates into CASSSASTDAKDIQYF.

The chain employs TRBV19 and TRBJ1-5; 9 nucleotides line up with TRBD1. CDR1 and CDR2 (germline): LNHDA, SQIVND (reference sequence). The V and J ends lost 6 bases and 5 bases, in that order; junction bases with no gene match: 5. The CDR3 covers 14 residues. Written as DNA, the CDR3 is TGTGCCAGTAGCCCAACAGGGGGCCATCAGCCCCAGCATTTT. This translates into CASSPTGGHQPQHF.

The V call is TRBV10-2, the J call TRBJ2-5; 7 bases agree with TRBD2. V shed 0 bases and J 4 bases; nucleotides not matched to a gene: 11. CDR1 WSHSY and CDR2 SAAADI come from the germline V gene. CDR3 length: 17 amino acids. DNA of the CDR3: TGCGCCAGCAGTGAGTCGTGGTTTGGGAGGGCCTTAGAGACCCAGTACTTC. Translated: CASSESWFGRALETQYF.

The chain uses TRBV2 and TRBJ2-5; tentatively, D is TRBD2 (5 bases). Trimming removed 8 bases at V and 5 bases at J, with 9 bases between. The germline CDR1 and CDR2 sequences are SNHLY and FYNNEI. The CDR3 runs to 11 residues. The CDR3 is CASLEVETQYF. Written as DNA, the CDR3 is TGTGCCAGCTTGGAGGTGGAGACCCAGTACTTC.

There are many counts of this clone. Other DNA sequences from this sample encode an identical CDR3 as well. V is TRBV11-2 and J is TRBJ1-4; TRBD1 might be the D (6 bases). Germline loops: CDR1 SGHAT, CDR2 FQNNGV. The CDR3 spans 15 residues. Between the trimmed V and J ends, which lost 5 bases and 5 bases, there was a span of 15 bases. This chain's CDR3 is CASSDTRGGNEKLFF. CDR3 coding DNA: TGTGCCAGCAGCGACACCAGGGGAGGGAATGAAAAACTGTTTTTT.

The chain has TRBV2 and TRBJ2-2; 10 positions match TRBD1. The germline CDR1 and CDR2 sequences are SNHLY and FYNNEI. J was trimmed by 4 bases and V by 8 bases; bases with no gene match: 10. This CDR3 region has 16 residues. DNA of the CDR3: TGTGCCAGCTGGTTCGGACAGGGGGTTTTCACCGGGGAGCTGTTTTTT. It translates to CASWFGQGVFTGELFF.

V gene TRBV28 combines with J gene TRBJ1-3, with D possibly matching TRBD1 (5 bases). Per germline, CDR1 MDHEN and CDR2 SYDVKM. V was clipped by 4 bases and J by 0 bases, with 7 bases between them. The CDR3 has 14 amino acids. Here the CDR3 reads CASSYRTSGNTIYF. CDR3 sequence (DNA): TGTGCCAGCAGTTACAGGACCTCTGGAAACACCATATATTTT.

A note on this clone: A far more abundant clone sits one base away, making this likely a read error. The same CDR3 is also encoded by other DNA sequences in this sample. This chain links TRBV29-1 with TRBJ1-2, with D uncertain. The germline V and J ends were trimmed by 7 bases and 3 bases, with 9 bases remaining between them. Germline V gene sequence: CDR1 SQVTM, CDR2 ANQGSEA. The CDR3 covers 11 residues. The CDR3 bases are TGCAGCGAGTCCTCAGACTATGGCTACACCTTC. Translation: CSESSDYGYTF.

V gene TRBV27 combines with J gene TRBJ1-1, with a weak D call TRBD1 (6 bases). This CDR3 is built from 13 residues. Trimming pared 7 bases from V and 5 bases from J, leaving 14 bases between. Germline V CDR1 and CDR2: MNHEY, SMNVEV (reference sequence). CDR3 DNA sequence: TGTGCCAGCAAATTTAGGGGGGGAACTGAAGCTTTCTTT. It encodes CASKFRGGTEAFF.

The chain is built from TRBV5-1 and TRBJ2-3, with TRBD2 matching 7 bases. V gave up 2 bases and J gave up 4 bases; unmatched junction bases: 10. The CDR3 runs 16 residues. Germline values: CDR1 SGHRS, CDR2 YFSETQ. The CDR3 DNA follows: TGCGCCAGCAGCTTCTCTAGCGGAAGCGGTGCAGATACGCAGTATTTT. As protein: CASSFSSGSGADTQYF.

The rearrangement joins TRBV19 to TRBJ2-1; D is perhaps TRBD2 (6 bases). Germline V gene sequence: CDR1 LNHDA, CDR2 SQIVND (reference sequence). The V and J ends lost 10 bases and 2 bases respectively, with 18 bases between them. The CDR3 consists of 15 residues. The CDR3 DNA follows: TGTGCCACCTCCCGCGGGGCGGCGACCTACAATGAGCAGTTCTTC. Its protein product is CATSRGAATYNEQFF.

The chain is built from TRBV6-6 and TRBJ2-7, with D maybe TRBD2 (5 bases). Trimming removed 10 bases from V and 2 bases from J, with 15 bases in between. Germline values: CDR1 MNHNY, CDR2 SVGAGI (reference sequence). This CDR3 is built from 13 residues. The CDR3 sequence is CATSEVSTYEQYF. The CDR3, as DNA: TGTGCCACCTCGGAGGTGTCCACCTACGAGCAGTACTTC.

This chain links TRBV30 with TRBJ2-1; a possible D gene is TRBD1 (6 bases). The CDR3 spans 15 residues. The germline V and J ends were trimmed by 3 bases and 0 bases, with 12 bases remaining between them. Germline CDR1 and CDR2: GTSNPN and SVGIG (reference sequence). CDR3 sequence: CAWRARGSSYNEQFF. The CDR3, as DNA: TGTGCCTGGAGAGCGAGGGGGAGCTCCTACAATGAGCAGTTCTTC.

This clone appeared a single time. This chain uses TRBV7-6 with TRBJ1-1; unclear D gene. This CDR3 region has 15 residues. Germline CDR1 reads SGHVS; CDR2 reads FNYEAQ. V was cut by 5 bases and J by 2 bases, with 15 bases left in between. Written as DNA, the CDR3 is TGTGCCAGCAGCCGTGACCCAGCGGGAAACACTGAAGCTTTCTTT. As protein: CASSRDPAGNTEAFF.

CDR3 DNA: TGTGCCAGCAGCTTAACAACCACCGGGGAGCTGTTTTTT. Translated: CASSLTTTGELFF. The rearrangement links TRBV7-3 to TRBJ2-2, with D unresolved. Germline V gene sequence: CDR1 SGHTA, CDR2 FQGTGA. V was shortened by 0 bases and J by 4 bases, with 3 bases between the two germline ends. The CDR3 consists of 13 residues.

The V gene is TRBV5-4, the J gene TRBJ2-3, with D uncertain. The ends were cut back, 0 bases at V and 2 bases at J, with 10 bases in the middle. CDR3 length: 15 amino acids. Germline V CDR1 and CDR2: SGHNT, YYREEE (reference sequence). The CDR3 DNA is TGTGCCAGCAGCTTGGAGTCGGTTATCACAGATACGCAGTATTTT. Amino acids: CASSLESVITDTQYF.

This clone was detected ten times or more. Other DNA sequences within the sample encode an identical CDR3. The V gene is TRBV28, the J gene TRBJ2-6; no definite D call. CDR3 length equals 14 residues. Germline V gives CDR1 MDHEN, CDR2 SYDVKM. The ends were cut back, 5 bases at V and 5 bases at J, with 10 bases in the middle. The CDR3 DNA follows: TGTGCCAGCAGTCCTCTCCGAAGGGCCAACGTCCTGACTTTC. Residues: CASSPLRRANVLTF.

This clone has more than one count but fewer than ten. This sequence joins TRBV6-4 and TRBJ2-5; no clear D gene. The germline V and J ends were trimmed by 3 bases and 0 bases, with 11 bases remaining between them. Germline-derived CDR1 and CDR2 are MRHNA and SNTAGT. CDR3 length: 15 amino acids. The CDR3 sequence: CASSEGKGDQETQYF. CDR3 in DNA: TGTGCCAGCAGTGAGGGAAAGGGCGACCAAGAGACCCAGTACTTC.

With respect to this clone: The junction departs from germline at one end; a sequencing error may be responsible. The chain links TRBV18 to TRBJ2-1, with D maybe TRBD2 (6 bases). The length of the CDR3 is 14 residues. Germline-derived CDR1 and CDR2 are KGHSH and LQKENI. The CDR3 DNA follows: TGTGCCAGCTCCCCACGGGACTCCCTCAATGAGCAGTTCTTC. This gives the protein CASSPRDSLNEQFF.

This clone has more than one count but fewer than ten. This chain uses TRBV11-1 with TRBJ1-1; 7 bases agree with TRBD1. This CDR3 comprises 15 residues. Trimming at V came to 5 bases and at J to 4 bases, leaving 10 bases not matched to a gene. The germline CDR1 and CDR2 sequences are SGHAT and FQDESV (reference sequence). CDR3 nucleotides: TGTGCCAGCAGCCCGCCGACGGCAGGGGGCACTGAAGCTTTCTTT. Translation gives CASSPPTAGGTEAFF.